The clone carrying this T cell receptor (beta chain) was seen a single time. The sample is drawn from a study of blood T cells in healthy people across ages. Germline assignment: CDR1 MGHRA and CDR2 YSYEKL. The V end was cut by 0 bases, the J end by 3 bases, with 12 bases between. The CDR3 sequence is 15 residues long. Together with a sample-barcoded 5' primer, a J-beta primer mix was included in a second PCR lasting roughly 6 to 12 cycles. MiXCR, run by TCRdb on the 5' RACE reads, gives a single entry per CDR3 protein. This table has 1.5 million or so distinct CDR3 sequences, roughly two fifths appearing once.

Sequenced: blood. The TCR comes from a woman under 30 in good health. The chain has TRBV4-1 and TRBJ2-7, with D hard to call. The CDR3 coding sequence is TGCGCCAGCAGCCAAGATGCGGCAGGCGTCTACGAGCAGTACTTC. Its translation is CASSQDAAGVYEQYF.